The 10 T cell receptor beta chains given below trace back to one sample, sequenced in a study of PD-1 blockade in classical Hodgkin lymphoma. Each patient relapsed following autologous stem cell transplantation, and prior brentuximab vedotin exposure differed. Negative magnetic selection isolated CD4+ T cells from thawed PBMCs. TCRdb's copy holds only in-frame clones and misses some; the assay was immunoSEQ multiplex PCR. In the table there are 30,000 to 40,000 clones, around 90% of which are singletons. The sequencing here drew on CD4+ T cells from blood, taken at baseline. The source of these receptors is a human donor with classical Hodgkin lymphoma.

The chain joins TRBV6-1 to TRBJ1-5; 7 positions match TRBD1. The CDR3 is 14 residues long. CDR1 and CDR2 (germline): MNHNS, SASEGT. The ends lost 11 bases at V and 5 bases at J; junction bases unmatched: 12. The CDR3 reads CAGGDRAGYQPQHF. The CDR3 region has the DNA TGTGCCGGGGGAGACAGGGCAGGATATCAGCCCCAGCATTTT.

This CDR3 reads CASSMPGWEFSNQPQHF. The CDR3 DNA sequence: TGTGCCAGTAGTATGCCAGGGTGGGAATTTAGCAATCAGCCCCAGCATTTT. The chain is built from TRBV19 and TRBJ1-5, with a tentative D call TRBD1 (5 bases). The length of the CDR3 is 17 residues. Germline V gives CDR1 LNHDA, CDR2 SQIVND (reference sequence). Trimming removed 3 bases from V and 0 bases from J, with 15 bases in between.

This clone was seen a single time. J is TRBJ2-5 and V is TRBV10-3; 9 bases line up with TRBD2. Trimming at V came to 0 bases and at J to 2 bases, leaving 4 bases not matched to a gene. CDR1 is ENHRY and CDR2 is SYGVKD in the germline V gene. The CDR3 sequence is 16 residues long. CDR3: CAISESAGGIQETQYF. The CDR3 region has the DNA TGTGCCATCAGTGAGTCTGCGGGAGGGATTCAAGAGACCCAGTACTTC.

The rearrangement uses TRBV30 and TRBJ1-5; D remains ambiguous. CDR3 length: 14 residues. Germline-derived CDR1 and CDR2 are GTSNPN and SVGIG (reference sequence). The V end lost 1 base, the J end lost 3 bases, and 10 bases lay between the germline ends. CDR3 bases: TGTGCCTGGAGTGCCCAGGCCCTCAATCAGCCCCAGCATTTT. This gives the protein CAWSAQALNQPQHF.

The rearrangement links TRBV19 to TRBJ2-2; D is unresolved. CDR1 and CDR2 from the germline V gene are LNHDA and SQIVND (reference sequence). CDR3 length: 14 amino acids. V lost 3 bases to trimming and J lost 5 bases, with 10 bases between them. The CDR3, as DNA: TGTGCCAGTAGTATGGGTCCCACTACCGGGGAGCTGTTTTTT. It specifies CASSMGPTTGELFF.

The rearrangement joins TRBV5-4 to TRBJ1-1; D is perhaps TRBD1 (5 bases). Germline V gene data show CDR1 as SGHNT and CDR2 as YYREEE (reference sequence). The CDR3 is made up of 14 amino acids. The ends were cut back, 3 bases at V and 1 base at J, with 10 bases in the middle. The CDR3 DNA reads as TGTGCCAGCAGCTCGATTACAGGGAACACTGAAGCTTTCTTT. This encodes CASSSITGNTEAFF.

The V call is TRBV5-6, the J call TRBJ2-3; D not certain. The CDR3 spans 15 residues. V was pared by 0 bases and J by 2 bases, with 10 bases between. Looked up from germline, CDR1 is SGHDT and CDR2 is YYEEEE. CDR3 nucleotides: TGTGCCAGCAGCTTGGTTCTAGGCCTCACAGATACGCAGTATTTT. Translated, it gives CASSLVLGLTDTQYF.

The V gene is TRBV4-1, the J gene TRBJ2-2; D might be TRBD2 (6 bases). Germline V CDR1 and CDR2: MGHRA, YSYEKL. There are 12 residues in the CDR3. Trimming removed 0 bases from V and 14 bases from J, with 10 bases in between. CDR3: CASSQDWGGLFF. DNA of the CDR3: TGCGCCAGCAGCCAAGATTGGGGAGGACTGTTTTTT.

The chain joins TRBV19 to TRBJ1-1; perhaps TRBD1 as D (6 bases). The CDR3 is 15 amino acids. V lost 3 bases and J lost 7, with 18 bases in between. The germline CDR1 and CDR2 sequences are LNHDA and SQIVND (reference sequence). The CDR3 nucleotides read TGTGCCAGTAGTATCCGGGGAGGGGGTAGTAATGAAGCTTTCTTT. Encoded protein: CASSIRGGGSNEAFF. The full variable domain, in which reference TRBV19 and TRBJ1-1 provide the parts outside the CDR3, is DGGITQSPKYLFRKEGQNVTLSCEQNLNHDAMYWYRQDPGQGLRLIYYSQIVNDFQKGDIAEGYSVSREKKESFPLTVTSAQKNPTAFYLCASSIRGGGSNEAFFGQGTRLTVV.

CDR3 sequence: CASSPQDRGYQETQYF. CDR3 nucleotides: TGCGCCAGCAGCCCCCAGGACAGGGGCTACCAAGAGACCCAGTACTTC. V and J are TRBV5-1 and TRBJ2-5, with TRBD1 identical over 9 bases. The V gene's germline CDR1 is SGHRS and CDR2 YFSETQ. The trim removed 4 bases at V and 0 bases at J, leaving 7 bases unmatched. The CDR3 has 16 amino acids. The variable domain in full, completed from reference TRBV5-1 and TRBJ2-5, reads KAGVTQTPRYLIKTRGQQVTLSCSPISGHRSVSWYQQTPGQGLQFLFEYFSETQRNKGNFPGRFSGRQFSNSRSEMNVSTLELGDSALYLCASSPQDRGYQETQYFGPGTRLLVL.